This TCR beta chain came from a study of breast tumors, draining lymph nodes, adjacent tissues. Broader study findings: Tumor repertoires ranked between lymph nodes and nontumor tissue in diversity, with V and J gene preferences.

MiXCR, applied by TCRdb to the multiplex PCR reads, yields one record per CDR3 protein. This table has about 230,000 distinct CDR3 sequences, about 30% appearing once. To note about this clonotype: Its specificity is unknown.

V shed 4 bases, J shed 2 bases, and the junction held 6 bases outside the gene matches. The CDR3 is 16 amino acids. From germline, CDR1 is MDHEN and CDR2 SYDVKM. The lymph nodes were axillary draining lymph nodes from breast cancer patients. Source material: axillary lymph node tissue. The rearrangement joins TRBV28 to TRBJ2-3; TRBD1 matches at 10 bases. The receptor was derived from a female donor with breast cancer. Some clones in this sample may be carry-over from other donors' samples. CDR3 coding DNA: TGTGCCAGCAGTTCCTCGGGACAGGGGATCACAGATACGCAGTATTTT. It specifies CASSSSGQGITDTQYF. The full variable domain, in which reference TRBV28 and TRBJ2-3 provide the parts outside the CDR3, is DVKVTQSSRYLVKRTGEKVFLECVQDMDHENMFWYRQDPGLGLRLIYFSYDVKMKEKGDIPEGYSVSREKKERFSLILESASTNQTSMYLCASSSSGQGITDTQYFGPGTRLTVL.